This TCR beta chain was documented in a study of T cell changes during pregnancy in multiple sclerosis. Repertoires were generated with immunoSEQ multiplex PCR, while TCRdb's copy carries only in-frame clones and drops some. The repertoire consists of around 64,000 clones, with around nine tenths occurring once and the leading ten covering 0.29%. This receptor was obtained from a female donor with multiple sclerosis, enrolled in a pregnancy study. The sample was CD4+ T cells from peripheral blood mononuclear cells, taken after pregnancy.

The CDR3 sequence: CASSLVSGARSYEQYF. As DNA, the CDR3 is TGCGCCAGCAGCTTGGTCTCAGGGGCGAGGTCCTACGAGCAGTACTTC. The V gene is TRBV5-1, the J gene TRBJ2-7; D is perhaps TRBD1 (6 bases). CDR1 and CDR2 from the germline V gene are SGHRS and YFSETQ. The ends were cut back, 0 bases at V and 1 base at J, with 14 bases in the middle. The CDR3 length is 16 residues.